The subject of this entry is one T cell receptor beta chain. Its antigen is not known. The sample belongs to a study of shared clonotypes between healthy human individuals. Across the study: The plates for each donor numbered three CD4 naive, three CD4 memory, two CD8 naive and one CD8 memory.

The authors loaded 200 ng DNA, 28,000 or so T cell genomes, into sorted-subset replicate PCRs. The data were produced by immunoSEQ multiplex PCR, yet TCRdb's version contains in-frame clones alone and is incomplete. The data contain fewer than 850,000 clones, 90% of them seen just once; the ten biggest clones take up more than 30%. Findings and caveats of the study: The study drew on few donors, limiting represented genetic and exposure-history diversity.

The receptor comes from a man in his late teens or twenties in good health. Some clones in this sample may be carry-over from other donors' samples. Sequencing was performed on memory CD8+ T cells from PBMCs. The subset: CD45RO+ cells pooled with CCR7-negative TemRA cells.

In nucleotides, the CDR3 is TGTGCCAGCAGCCCGACTGGGCCCAATGAGCAGTTCTTC. Its protein is CASSPTGPNEQFF. The chain links TRBV4-2 to TRBJ2-1; D uncertain. V was cut by 4 bases and J by 6 bases, with 10 bases left in between. Germline CDR1 is LGHNA and CDR2 is YNFKEQ. The CDR3 is made up of 13 amino acids.